This T cell receptor beta chain was sequenced for a study of blood T cell repertoires in COVID-19. Study in general: Samples came from the United States, Italy and Spain, spanning acute and convalescent COVID-19.

The assay was immunoSEQ multiplex PCR, and TCRdb's table has in-frame clones only and misses some. The table records 320,000 or so clones, around 90% of them present only once. Individuals drawn from 24 US areas were about 18 to 89 years old. Each recovered donor of Cohort 3 presented with two negative PCRs, clearance, or symptom resolution. The germline CDR1 and CDR2 sequences are KGHSH and LQKENI. This CDR3 comprises 13 residues. Between the trimmed V and J ends, which lost 0 bases and 5 bases, there was a span of 5 bases. Sample: PBMCs or T cells enriched from blood (not recorded which). V and J are TRBV18 and TRBJ2-1, with D hard to call. The TCR was taken from a man between 60 and 70 years old who had recovered from COVID-19. In DNA form, the CDR3 reads TGTGCCAGCTCACCACCGTCAGACAATGAGCAGTTCTTC. Its protein product is CASSPPSDNEQFF.